The next 8 T cell receptor beta chains were all read from a single sample in a study of blood T cell repertoires in COVID-19 (dated by TCRdb to the early 2020s). The library was produced with the immunoSEQ multiplex PCR assay. TCRdb took this table from immuneACCESS and kept in-frame rearrangements with V and J called. Such tables lack part of the clones; where checked against another copy, unresolved V genes explain under half of the gap, and the rest is unexplained. The sample data list a few hundred thousand clones, and roughly 85% of these were observed just once. The ten largest account for roughly a sixth of the sample. The sample was PBMCs or T cells enriched from blood (not recorded which). These receptors came from a man between 35 and 55 years old who had recovered from COVID-19.

The V and J genes are TRBV5-8 and TRBJ1-1; a weak D match, TRBD1 (5 bases). V was trimmed by 6 bases and J by 7 bases, leaving 22 bases between them. Germline V CDR1 and CDR2: SGHTS, YDEGEE. The CDR3 extends over 15 amino acids. The CDR3 coding sequence is TGTGCCAGCACCTCGGACCCCCGACAGAGCCTTGAAGCTTTCTTT. This codes for CASTSDPRQSLEAFF.

The chain is built from TRBV7-8 and TRBJ2-7; 9 bases fit TRBD1. CDR1 and CDR2 from the germline V gene are SGHVS and FQNEAQ. The CDR3 totals 15 residues. The V and J ends lost 3 bases and 3 bases, in that order; junction bases with no gene match: 6. The CDR3 loop is CASSLRTGVSYEQYF. The CDR3 DNA sequence: TGTGCCAGCAGCTTGAGGACAGGGGTAAGCTACGAGCAGTACTTC. Filled out from reference TRBV7-8 and TRBJ2-7, the complete variable domain reads GAGVSQSPRYKVAKRGQDVALRCDPISGHVSLFWYQQALGQGPEFLTYFQNEAQLDKSGLPSDRFFAERPEGSVSTLKIQRTQQEDSAVYLCASSLRTGVSYEQYFGPGTRLTVT.

The rearrangement links TRBV5-6 to TRBJ1-1; tentatively, D is TRBD1 (5 bases). V was shortened by 4 bases and J by 10 bases, with 14 bases between the two germline ends. This CDR3 region has 12 residues. In germline, CDR1 is SGHDT, CDR2 YYEEEE. The DNA of the CDR3 is TGTGCCAGCAGCCCCGCAGGGTCATCAGCTTTCTTT. Translating gives CASSPAGSSAFF. Full variable domain (remainder filled in from reference TRBV5-6 and TRBJ1-1): DAGVTQSPTHLIKTRGQQVTLRCSPKSGHDTVSWYQQALGQGPQFIFQYYEEEERQRGNFPDRFSGHQFPNYSSELNVNALLLGDSALYLCASSPAGSSAFFGQGTRLTVV.

The chain joins TRBV6-2 or TRBV6-3 to TRBJ2-7, with 9 nucleotides matching TRBD2. This CDR3 has 14 residues. V lost 3 bases and J lost 2; bases outside the gene matches: 2. CDR1 is MNHEY, CDR2 SVGEGT, per germline. CDR3: CASSYLAGTYEQYF. The CDR3 DNA is TGTGCCAGCAGTTATCTAGCGGGGACCTACGAGCAGTACTTC.

The J gene is TRBJ2-7, the V gene TRBV25-1; D might be TRBD2 (5 bases). The CDR3 is made up of 14 amino acids. CDR1 and CDR2 from the germline V gene are MGHDK and SYGVNS. The ends were cut back, 5 bases at V and 5 bases at J, with 16 bases in the middle. CDR3 in amino acids: CASSPQGSPHEQYF. The CDR3 DNA reads as TGTGCCAGCAGTCCTCAAGGGAGTCCCCACGAGCAGTACTTC.

The chain joins TRBV20-1 to TRBJ1-2; no clear D gene. The CDR3 has 8 amino acids. V lost 6 bases and J lost 7, with 3 bases in between. Per germline, CDR1 DFQATT and CDR2 SNEGSKA (reference sequence). CDR3 residues: CSAGGYTF. The CDR3 bases are TGCAGTGCCGGTGGCTACACCTTC.

The gene calls are TRBV30 and TRBJ1-2; D is uncertain. V was shortened by 4 bases and J by 5 bases, with 5 bases between the two germline ends. CDR3 length: 10 residues. Germline CDR1 and CDR2: GTSNPN and SVGIG (reference sequence). In nucleotides, the CDR3 is TGTGCCTGGATGAGTTATGGCTACACCTTC. Residues: CAWMSYGYTF. Variable domain in full (rest from reference TRBV30 and TRBJ1-2): SQTIHQWPATLVQPVGSPLSLECTVEGTSNPNLYWYRQAAGRGLQLLFYSVGIGQISSEVPQNLSASRPQDRQFILSSKKLLLSDSGFYLCAWMSYGYTFGSGTRLTVV.

The gene calls are TRBV10-1 and TRBJ1-3; 7 bases agree with TRBD1. Per germline, CDR1 WNHNN and CDR2 SYGVQD (reference sequence). Trimming removed 6 bases from V and 0 bases from J; junction bases left unmatched: 8. This CDR3 comprises 16 residues. The CDR3 loop reads CASSKPGQISGNTIYF. In DNA form, the CDR3 reads TGCGCCAGCAGCAAACCGGGACAGATCTCTGGAAACACCATATATTTT.